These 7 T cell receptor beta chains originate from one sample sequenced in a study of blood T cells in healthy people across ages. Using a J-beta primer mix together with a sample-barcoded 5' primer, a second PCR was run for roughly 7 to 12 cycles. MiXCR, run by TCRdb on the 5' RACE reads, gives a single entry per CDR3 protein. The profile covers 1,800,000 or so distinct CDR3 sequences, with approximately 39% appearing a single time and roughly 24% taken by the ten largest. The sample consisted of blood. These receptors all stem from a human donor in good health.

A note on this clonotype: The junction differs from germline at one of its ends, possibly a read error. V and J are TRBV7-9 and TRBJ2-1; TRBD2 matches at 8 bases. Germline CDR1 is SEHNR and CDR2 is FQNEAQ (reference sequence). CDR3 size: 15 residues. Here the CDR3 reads CAGSLGSGAYNEQFF. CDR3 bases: TGTGCCGGCAGCTTAGGTAGCGGGGCCTACAATGAGCAGTTCTTC.

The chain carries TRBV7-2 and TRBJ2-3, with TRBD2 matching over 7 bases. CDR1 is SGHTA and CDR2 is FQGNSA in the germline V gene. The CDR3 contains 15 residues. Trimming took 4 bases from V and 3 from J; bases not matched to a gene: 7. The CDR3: CASSSQRGPTDTQYF. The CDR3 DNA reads TGTGCCAGCAGCTCCCAGCGGGGTCCGACAGATACGCAGTATTTT.

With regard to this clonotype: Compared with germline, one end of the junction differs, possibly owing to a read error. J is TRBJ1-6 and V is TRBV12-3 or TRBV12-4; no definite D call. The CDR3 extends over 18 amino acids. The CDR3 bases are TGTGCCAGCAGTTTCCGGGTTGGACTAAGGGAGTCCTATTCGCCCCTCCACTTT. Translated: CASSFRVGLRESYSPLHF.

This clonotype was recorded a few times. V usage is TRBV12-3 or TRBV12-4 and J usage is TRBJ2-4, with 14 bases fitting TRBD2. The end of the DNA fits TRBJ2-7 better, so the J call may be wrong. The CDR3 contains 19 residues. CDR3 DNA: TGTGCCAGCAGTTTACTGGGACTAGCGGGGGCCGCTTTGAGAAACGAGCAGTACTTC. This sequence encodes CASSLLGLAGAALRNEQYF.

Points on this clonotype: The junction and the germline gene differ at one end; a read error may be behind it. CDR3 sequence (DNA): TGCACCAGCAGCCAAGAGGGGACAGGGAATCAGCCCCAGCATTTT. It encodes CTSSQEGTGNQPQHF. The J gene is TRBJ1-5, the V gene TRBV4-1, with 9 bases lining up with TRBD1. Germline assignment: CDR1 MGHRA and CDR2 YSYEKL. The CDR3 is 15 residues long.

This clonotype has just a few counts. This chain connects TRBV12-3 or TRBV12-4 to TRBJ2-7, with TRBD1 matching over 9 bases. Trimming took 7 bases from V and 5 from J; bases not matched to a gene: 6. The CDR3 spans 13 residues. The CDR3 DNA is TGTGCCAGCACGACAGGGGGTTACCACGAGCAGTACTTC. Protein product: CASTTGGYHEQYF.

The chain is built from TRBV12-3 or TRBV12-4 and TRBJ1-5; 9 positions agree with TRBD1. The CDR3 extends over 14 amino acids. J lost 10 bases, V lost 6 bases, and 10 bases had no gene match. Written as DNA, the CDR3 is TGTGCCAGCAGCCAAGCAACGGGACAGGGCCCCCAGCATTTT. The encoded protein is CASSQATGQGPQHF.